This record covers a single TCR beta chain. This entry is derived from a study of technical replicates of blood from a handful of donors. TCRdb's copy holds only in-frame clones and misses some; the assay was immunoSEQ multiplex PCR. The profile shows around 79,000 clones, roughly nine tenths of them singletons. V shed 6 bases and J shed 2 bases, with 11 bases lying between them. The CDR3 has 13 amino acids. Germline V gives CDR1 KGHSH, CDR2 LQKENI. Sequenced input: T cells isolated from PBMCs. The sequence was obtained from a human donor in good health. The chain links TRBV18 to TRBJ2-7; the D gene is possibly TRBD2 (6 bases). As DNA, the CDR3 is TGTGCCAGCTCTGGGACTGAAACCTACGAGCAGTACTTC. Protein product: CASSGTETYEQYF.